What follows are 20 T cell receptor beta chains derived from one specimen sequenced in a study of OX40 agonist ivuxolimab in advanced cancers. This table comes from immunoSEQ multiplex PCR, and its TCRdb copy is limited to in-frame clones, with some not included. The profile shows 60,000 to 100,000 clones, approximately 80% of them singletons. The material was CD4+ or CD8+ T cells sorted from blood, obtained in a trial of the OX40 agonist ivuxolimab. All receptors come from an adult with an advanced solid tumor such as melanoma, head and neck, liver or kidney cancer.

This chain connects TRBV28 to TRBJ2-7; no firm D call. CDR1 and CDR2 from the germline V gene are MDHEN and SYDVKM. The CDR3 covers 12 residues. Trimming shortened V by 2 bases and J by 4 bases, and 6 bases separated the two germline ends. Written as DNA, the CDR3 is TGTGCCAGCAGTTTAGGGAAGTACGAGCAGTACTTC. Translating it yields CASSLGKYEQYF.

This chain links TRBV6-5 with TRBJ2-3; D remains unclear. The CDR3 covers 15 residues. The germline gives CDR1 MNHEY, CDR2 SVGAGI. Trimming took off 0 bases at V and 0 bases at J, with 7 bases between the two ends. This chain's CDR3 is CASSYSEVSTDTQYF. Written as DNA, the CDR3 is TGTGCCAGCAGTTACTCAGAGGTTAGCACAGATACGCAGTATTTT.

This rearrangement joins TRBV5-4 to TRBJ2-1; D is ambiguous. Germline values: CDR1 SGHNT, CDR2 YYREEE (reference sequence). The V end lost 2 bases, the J end lost 9 bases, and 21 bases lay between the germline ends. The CDR3 contains 16 residues. The CDR3 here is CASSFGTPADFTEQFF. CDR3 bases: TGTGCCAGCAGCTTTGGTACACCGGCCGACTTTACTGAGCAGTTCTTC.

This clone appeared a single time. The gene calls are TRBV6-1 and TRBJ2-5; 12 nucleotides line up with TRBD2. Germline CDR1 is MNHNS and CDR2 is SASEGT. V lost 7 bases to trimming and J lost 5 bases; unmatched junction nucleotides: 8. The CDR3 covers 15 residues. CDR3 sequence reads: CASMTLAGGWETQYF. In nucleotides, the CDR3 is TGTGCCAGCATGACACTAGCGGGAGGATGGGAGACCCAGTACTTC.

The chain recombines TRBV30 with TRBJ2-5; no clear D. V was pared by 4 bases and J by 3 bases, with 15 bases between. Per germline, CDR1 GTSNPN and CDR2 SVGIG (reference sequence). CDR3 size: 14 residues. CDR3 region: CAWKRIGWEETQYF. CDR3 DNA sequence: TGTGCCTGGAAAAGAATTGGCTGGGAAGAGACCCAGTACTTC.

This clone has just one count. The rearrangement joins TRBV9 to TRBJ1-6; 9 bases fit TRBD1. Germline loops: CDR1 SGDLS, CDR2 YYNGEE. The V gene end was trimmed by 10 bases and the J gene end by 9 bases; junction bases not matched to a gene: 14. The CDR3 extends over 15 amino acids. The DNA of the CDR3 is TGTGCCCCATCCCCGGTCGAGGACAGGGGTTCACCCCTCCACTTT. It translates to CAPSPVEDRGSPLHF.

This clone was recorded only once. The V gene is TRBV10-2, the J gene TRBJ2-3; D is uncertain. The CDR3 totals 16 residues. Germline V lookup: CDR1 WSHSY, CDR2 SAAADI. V was clipped by 6 bases and J by 5 bases, with 21 bases between them. CDR3 in DNA: TGCGCCAGCAGCGTAGGCCGTACGGAACTGGGAGATACGCAGTATTTT. Amino acid sequence: CASSVGRTELGDTQYF.

The rearrangement links TRBV2 to TRBJ2-1, with D possibly called TRBD1 or TRBD2 (6 bases each). The CDR3 sequence is 15 residues long. The V end lost 11 bases, the J end lost 0 bases, and 17 bases lay between the germline ends. In germline, CDR1 is SNHLY, CDR2 FYNNEI. CDR3 nucleotide sequence: TGTGCCTCGAAGGGGGGACCTAGCTCCTACAATGAGCAGTTCTTC. It is translated as CASKGGPSSYNEQFF.

V is TRBV28 and J is TRBJ2-2; unclear D gene. Germline V gene lookup returns CDR1 MDHEN and CDR2 SYDVKM. The ends were cut back, 6 bases at V and 4 bases at J, with 12 bases in the middle. The CDR3 spans 14 residues. Here the CDR3 reads CASRFSPGTGELFF. CDR3 coding DNA: TGTGCCAGCAGATTTAGCCCCGGCACCGGGGAGCTGTTTTTT.

In its sample, this clone was seen once. Here the CDR3 reads CASSPLGLAGVTEQFF. CDR3 nucleotides: TGTGCCAGCAGCCCCCTGGGACTAGCGGGAGTCACTGAGCAGTTCTTC. The chain recombines TRBV7-9 with TRBJ2-1, with 14 positions matching TRBD2. The V gene end was trimmed by 5 bases and the J gene end by 9 bases; junction bases not matched to a gene: 9. Germline values: CDR1 SEHNR, CDR2 FQNEAQ (reference sequence). The CDR3 is 16 residues long.

The chain joins TRBV2 to TRBJ2-7; D is possibly TRBD1 (5 bases). Germline CDR1 reads SNHLY; CDR2 reads FYNNEI. The CDR3 sequence is 12 residues long. The ends were cut back, 6 bases at V and 6 bases at J, with 12 bases in the middle. This CDR3 is CASRGPGSEQYF. CDR3 sequence (DNA): TGTGCCAGCAGAGGCCCAGGGTCCGAGCAGTACTTC.

This chain joins TRBV15 and TRBJ2-5; 7 nucleotides agree with TRBD1. Germline trimming cut 2 bases from V and 0 bases from J; bases unmatched to any gene: 6. CDR3 length: 16 residues. Germline V gives CDR1 LNHNV, CDR2 YYDKDF (reference sequence). CDR3 protein: CATSRPTGAYQETQYF. CDR3 bases: TGTGCCACCAGCAGACCAACAGGGGCCTACCAAGAGACCCAGTACTTC.

This rearrangement joins TRBV28 to TRBJ1-2, with 8 positions matching TRBD1. The CDR3 consists of 17 residues. CDR1 is MDHEN, CDR2 SYDVKM, per germline. V shed 2 bases, J shed 3 bases, and the junction held 11 bases outside the gene matches. CDR3 coding DNA: TGTGCCAGCAGTTTAAGCAGTCCAGGGGGCTGGGACTATGGCTACACCTTC. Translating gives CASSLSSPGGWDYGYTF.

The rearrangement uses TRBV7-2 and TRBJ2-2, with a tentative D call TRBD2 (6 bases). V was shortened by 3 bases and J by 0 bases, with 11 bases between the two germline ends. The CDR3 length is 16 residues. The germline V gene has CDR1 SGHTA and CDR2 FQGNSA. In nucleotides, the CDR3 is TGTGCCAGCAGCTTTTCGCTAGCGCCGAACACCGGGGAGCTGTTTTTT. Translated: CASSFSLAPNTGELFF.

The chain carries TRBV5-8 and TRBJ2-5; 8 nucleotides match TRBD2. The CDR3 consists of 15 residues. The trim removed 6 bases at V and 5 bases at J, leaving 12 bases unmatched. CDR1 is SGHTS, CDR2 YDEGEE, per germline. CDR3 DNA: TGTGCCAGCAACCCGGAAGCGGGAGTTAGTGAGACCCAGTACTTC. Amino acids: CASNPEAGVSETQYF.

DNA for the CDR3: TGTGCCAGTAGTACGTCGGGGGCCAGGTCAGATACGCAGTATTTT. Translating gives CASSTSGARSDTQYF. The V gene is TRBV19, the J gene TRBJ2-3; D tentatively reads TRBD1 or TRBD2 (6 bases each). The germline gives CDR1 LNHDA, CDR2 SQIVND (reference sequence). The CDR3 runs 15 residues. The V end was cut by 4 bases, the J end by 4 bases, with 15 bases between. Complete variable domain (other parts from reference TRBV19 and TRBJ2-3): DGGITQSPKYLFRKEGQNVTLSCEQNLNHDAMYWYRQDPGQGLRLIYYSQIVNDFQKGDIAEGYSVSREKKESFPLTVTSAQKNPTAFYLCASSTSGARSDTQYFGPGTRLTVL.

This clone was found a few times. This chain uses TRBV5-6 with TRBJ2-2; a weak D match, TRBD2 (6 bases). Germline V gene data show CDR1 as SGHDT and CDR2 as YYEEEE. This CDR3 has 13 residues. Trimming shortened V by 4 bases and J by 7 bases, and 11 bases separated the two germline ends. The CDR3 nucleotides are TGTGCCAGCAGCCTAATAGCGGTCGGGGAGCTGTTTTTT. Protein product: CASSLIAVGELFF.

This clone appeared a few times. This chain links TRBV4-3 with TRBJ1-6; D uncertain. The CDR3 consists of 16 residues. Looked up from germline, CDR1 is LGHNA and CDR2 is YSLEER. Trimming took 0 bases from V and 5 from J, leaving 11 bases between them. The CDR3 DNA sequence: TGCGCCAGCAGCCAAGATATCCGGACCGATAATTCACCCCTCCACTTT. It specifies CASSQDIRTDNSPLHF.

The chain recombines TRBV25-1 with TRBJ2-5, with D maybe TRBD2 (5 bases). Looked up from germline, CDR1 is MGHDK and CDR2 is SYGVNS. Trimming stripped 1 base from V and 6 bases from J, with 12 bases between. CDR3 length equals 14 residues. The DNA for the CDR3 is TGTGCCAGCAGTGAATTTGAGGGCGTCAAGACCCAGTACTTC. Translation: CASSEFEGVKTQYF.

This sequence joins TRBV6-5 and TRBJ2-7, with 7 bases fitting TRBD2. The CDR3 runs to 14 residues. V shed 5 bases and J 6 bases; nucleotides not matched to a gene: 10. CDR1 is MNHEY, CDR2 SVGAGI, per germline. This CDR3 reads CASSEGTTSLEQYF. The CDR3 bases are TGTGCCAGCAGTGAAGGGACTACATCCCTCGAGCAGTACTTC.